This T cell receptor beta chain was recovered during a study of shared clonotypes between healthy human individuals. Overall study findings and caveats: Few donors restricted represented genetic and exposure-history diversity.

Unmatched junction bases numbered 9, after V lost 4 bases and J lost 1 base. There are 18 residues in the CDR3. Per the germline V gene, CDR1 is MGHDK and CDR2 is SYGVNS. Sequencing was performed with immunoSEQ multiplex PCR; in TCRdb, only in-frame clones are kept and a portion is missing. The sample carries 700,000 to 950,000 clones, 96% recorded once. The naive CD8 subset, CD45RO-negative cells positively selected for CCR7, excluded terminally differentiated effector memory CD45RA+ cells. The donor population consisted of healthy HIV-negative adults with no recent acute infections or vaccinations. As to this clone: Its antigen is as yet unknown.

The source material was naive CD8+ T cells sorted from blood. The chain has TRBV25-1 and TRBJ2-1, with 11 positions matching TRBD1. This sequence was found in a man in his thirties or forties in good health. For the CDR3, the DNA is TGTGCCAGCAGTGGGAGGGACAGGGGGTCTCCGTCCTACAATGAGCAGTTCTTC. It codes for CASSGRDRGSPSYNEQFF.